The 9 T cell receptor beta chains given below trace back to one sample, sequenced in a study of vaccination effects on CD4 cells after COVID-19. Some clones are missing from TCRdb's copy, which holds only in-frame ones; the method was immunoSEQ multiplex PCR. In the table there are 35,000 to 55,000 clones, around 70% of which are singletons. Their antigen targets remain unknown. CD4+ T cell isolation took place after less than 13 days of culture. The cohort was immunized with two doses of either the BNT162b2 or mRNA-1273 vaccine. Material: CD4+ T cells from PBMCs cultured without peptide, obtained after COVID-19 vaccination. These receptors came from a human donor who received a COVID-19 vaccine.

This rearrangement joins TRBV5-8 to TRBJ1-1; maybe TRBD1 (5 bases). With 2 bases removed from V and 0 bases from J, the gap between germline ends came to 17 bases. The CDR3 length is 17 residues. The V gene's germline CDR1 is SGHTS and CDR2 YDEGEE. The CDR3 is CASSFITPGLLNTEAFF. The CDR3, as DNA: TGTGCCAGCAGCTTTATTACCCCGGGACTCTTGAACACTGAAGCTTTCTTT.

V and J are TRBV29-1 and TRBJ2-2; 8 nucleotides align to TRBD1. V trimming: 4 bases; J trimming: 0 bases; junction bases outside the gene matches: 1. This CDR3 has 14 amino acids. Germline V gene sequence: CDR1 SQVTM, CDR2 ANQGSEA. The CDR3 nucleotides read TGCAGCGTTGGGGGACAGGCGAACACCGGGGAGCTGTTTTTT. This sequence encodes CSVGGQANTGELFF.

This chain links TRBV9 with TRBJ2-1, with 10 nucleotides matching TRBD2. The CDR3 has 17 residues. Trimming took 0 bases from V and 7 from J; bases not matched to a gene: 10. CDR1 is SGDLS and CDR2 is YYNGEE in the germline V gene. The CDR3 nucleotides are TGTGCCAGCAGCGTAGGGAGAGCGGGGGGGCCGGTAAATGAGCAGTTCTTC. Translation gives CASSVGRAGGPVNEQFF.

V usage is TRBV3-1 (or the pseudogene TRBV3-2) and J usage is TRBJ2-5; D gene ambiguous. Trimming cost V 4 bases and J 0 bases, with 3 bases left between them. The CDR3 loop spans 12 amino acids. The germline CDR1 and CDR2 sequences are LGHDT and YNNKEL (reference sequence). The CDR3 region is CASSPNQETQYF. CDR3 coding DNA: TGTGCCAGCAGCCCAAACCAAGAGACCCAGTACTTC.

This clone was recorded a few times. The V gene is TRBV7-8, the J gene TRBJ1-2; 8 nucleotides align to TRBD1. Germline assignment: CDR1 SGHVS and CDR2 FQNEAQ. The CDR3 runs 18 residues. Losses at the gene ends were 3 bases for V and 4 bases for J; bases not matched to a gene: 16. CDR3 DNA sequence: TGTGCCAGCAGCTTTACCCTCGGCGGGCAGGGGGCATCCTATGGCTACACCTTC. Translated: CASSFTLGGQGASYGYTF.

The rearrangement joins TRBV14 to TRBJ2-3, with D tentatively TRBD2 (5 bases). Per the germline V gene, CDR1 is SGHDN and CDR2 is FVKESK. The ends were cut back, 6 bases at V and 5 bases at J, with 15 bases in the middle. CDR3 length: 14 residues. The CDR3 here is CASSRPSAGDTQYF. For the CDR3, the DNA is TGTGCCAGCAGTAGGCCCTCTGCGGGAGATACGCAGTATTTT.

V usage is TRBV11-3 and J usage is TRBJ2-3, with 8 bases aligning to TRBD2. This CDR3 spans 17 amino acids. V trimming: 3 bases; J trimming: 5 bases; junction bases outside the gene matches: 13. Germline V CDR1 and CDR2: SGHNT, YENEEA. The CDR3 loop reads CASSFALGSGEGDTQYF. CDR3 DNA sequence: TGTGCCAGCAGCTTTGCCTTAGGTAGCGGGGAAGGAGATACGCAGTATTTT.

This chain uses TRBV5-5 with TRBJ1-3; D gene uncertain. Between the trimmed V and J ends, which lost 4 bases and 4 bases, there was a span of 12 bases. CDR1 and CDR2 (germline): SGHKS, YYEKEE (reference sequence). This CDR3 is built from 14 residues. CDR3 DNA sequence: TGTGCCAGCAGCAACACTCGGGCGGGAAACACCATATATTTT. Translation gives CASSNTRAGNTIYF.

This chain connects TRBV4-1 to TRBJ2-2, with D perhaps matching TRBD1 (5 bases). Trimming cost V 5 bases and J 1 base, with 17 bases left between them. The CDR3 is made up of 17 amino acids. Germline assignment: CDR1 MGHRA and CDR2 YSYEKL. The CDR3 DNA reads as TGCGCCAGCAGCGCAAGGGGCGGACCAGTGAACACCGGGGAGCTGTTTTTT. This sequence encodes CASSARGGPVNTGELFF.